A single sample gave rise to the 32 T cell receptor beta chains below, sequenced in a study of molecular identifiers for immune sequencing clone quantification. TCRdb re-derived calls from the PCR reads in MiXCR, one entry per CDR3 protein. The table has approximately 550,000 distinct CDR3 sequences, approximately 25% seen once. The sample comprised naive CD8+ T cells from blood, with Jurkat cell RNA spiked in. The subset was: FACS-sorted CD8+CD4-CCR7+CD45RA+ naive T cells. All receptors come from a human donor in good health. Some libraries in this study had Jurkat cell RNA spiked in.

The chain has TRBV11-2 and TRBJ1-2; 7 nucleotides match TRBD1. The V and J ends lost 2 bases and 4 bases, in that order; junction bases with no gene match: 13. CDR1 and CDR2 from the germline V gene are SGHAT and FQNNGV. The CDR3 is made up of 17 amino acids. Written as DNA, the CDR3 is TGTGCCAGCAGCTTAAGCCGCGGGACAGTCTCTAGCTATGGCTACACCTTC. Its translation: CASSLSRGTVSSYGYTF.

The chain employs TRBV7-9 and TRBJ1-1; 7 nucleotides agree with TRBD1. Unmatched junction bases numbered 12, after V lost 5 bases and J lost 0 bases. The length of the CDR3 is 17 residues. Looked up from germline, CDR1 is SEHNR and CDR2 is FQNEAQ (reference sequence). CDR3 bases: TGTGCCAGCAGCGAGGGACAGCTTAAGCAGATGAACACTGAAGCTTTCTTT. Amino acid sequence: CASSEGQLKQMNTEAFF.

This clonotype was found a few times. The chain is built from TRBV9 and TRBJ2-5; D remains ambiguous. Trimming removed 0 bases from V and 5 bases from J, with 8 bases in between. CDR3 size: 13 residues. Germline-derived CDR1 and CDR2 are SGDLS and YYNGEE. In DNA form, the CDR3 reads TGTGCCAGCAGCGTAGGAGTTACTGAGACCCAGTACTTC. Residues: CASSVGVTETQYF.

The J gene is TRBJ2-7, the V gene TRBV19; 10 bases line up with TRBD2. J gave up 2 bases and V 8 bases, and 9 bases lay outside the gene matches. CDR3 length: 15 residues. Germline loops: CDR1 LNHDA, CDR2 SQIVND (reference sequence). The CDR3 DNA reads TGTGCCAGTGGTCTGGGACTAGCGTCGACCTACGAGCAGTACTTC. Translation: CASGLGLASTYEQYF.

The genes are TRBV7-9 and TRBJ1-1; D uncertain. The CDR3 extends over 12 amino acids. From germline, CDR1 is SEHNR and CDR2 FQNEAQ (reference sequence). The V end lost 1 base, the J end lost 7 bases, and 7 bases lay between the germline ends. The CDR3 loop is CASSLDSFEAFF. The CDR3 DNA follows: TGTGCCAGCAGCTTAGATAGTTTTGAAGCTTTCTTT.

This clonotype was picked up a small number of times. The chain carries TRBV11-3 and TRBJ2-1; D remains ambiguous. V lost 1 base to trimming and J lost 0 bases, with 13 bases between them. Germline V gene lookup returns CDR1 SGHNT and CDR2 YENEEA. CDR3 length: 17 amino acids. CDR3 loop: CASSLGVVRSSYNEQFF. The CDR3 bases are TGTGCCAGCAGCTTAGGCGTCGTAAGGAGCTCCTACAATGAGCAGTTCTTC.

This clonotype was counted only a few times. CDR3 amino acids: CAWSVQGWDQPQHF. CDR3 sequence (DNA): TGTGCCTGGAGTGTACAAGGGTGGGATCAGCCCCAGCATTTT. This sequence joins TRBV30 and TRBJ1-5, with no clear D. Trimming left V 0 bases short and J 5 bases short, with 11 bases between. This CDR3 region has 14 residues. Germline V CDR1 and CDR2: GTSNPN, SVGIG (reference sequence).

About this clonotype: Given a much more abundant clone one base away, this may be a read error. The missing conserved phenylalanine or tryptophan at the end of this CDR3 makes a read error likely. The chain combines TRBV12-3 or TRBV12-4 with TRBJ2-3; 15 nucleotides match TRBD2. Trimming removed 8 bases from V and 2 bases from J; junction bases left unmatched: 20. The CDR3 consists of 21 residues. As DNA, the CDR3 is TGTGCCAGCGGAATACATCCGGGACAGGGACTAGCGGGGGGCCCCACAGATACGCAGTATTCT. Encoded protein: CASGIHPGQGLAGGPTDTQYS.

The V call is TRBV30, the J call TRBJ2-7; D is undetermined. V was cut by 0 bases and J by 7 bases, with 7 bases left in between. The CDR3 has 11 residues. Germline lookup yields CDR1 GTSNPN and CDR2 SVGIG (reference sequence). Written as DNA, the CDR3 is TGTGCCTGGAGTGTACTGGGTGAGCAGTACTTC. Its protein is CAWSVLGEQYF.

This clonotype was observed many times. The gene calls are TRBV29-1 and TRBJ2-5; 9 positions match TRBD1. The V gene end was trimmed by 3 bases and the J gene end by 4 bases; junction bases not matched to a gene: 6. The CDR3 loop spans 14 amino acids. Germline V gene sequence: CDR1 SQVTM, CDR2 ANQGSEA. This CDR3 is CSVDEGTGTETQYF. The CDR3 region has the DNA TGCAGCGTTGATGAGGGGACAGGGACAGAGACCCAGTACTTC.

This clonotype showed up many times. In DNA form, the CDR3 reads TGTGCCAGCAGCTCGGGGGGACCCTCGGGCCAGAATGCAGATACGCAGTATTTT. It specifies CASSSGGPSGQNADTQYF. The chain uses TRBV7-9 and TRBJ2-3; 7 nucleotides agree with TRBD2. Per germline, CDR1 SEHNR and CDR2 FQNEAQ (reference sequence). V shed 4 bases and J 4 bases; nucleotides not matched to a gene: 17. The CDR3 totals 18 residues.

The rearrangement joins TRBV6-5 to TRBJ1-5; 9 nucleotides align to TRBD1. The ends lost 6 bases at V and 4 bases at J; junction bases unmatched: 7. Germline V gene data show CDR1 as MNHEY and CDR2 as SVGAGI. This CDR3 region has 15 residues. DNA of the CDR3: TGTGCCAGCAGACCTAGGACAGGGGAGAATCAGCCCCAGCATTTT. Translated, it gives CASRPRTGENQPQHF.

The chain combines TRBV4-3 with TRBJ2-5; D is unresolved. CDR1 is LGHNA, CDR2 YSLEER, per germline. V lost 1 base and J lost 2, with 11 bases in between. The CDR3 has 15 residues. For the CDR3, the DNA is TGCGCCAGCAGCCAAGCTTGGTCAGATCAAGAGACCCAGTACTTC. It is translated as CASSQAWSDQETQYF.

In regard to this clonotype: A read error may account for a junction end that differs from germline. The chain links TRBV20-1 to TRBJ2-7; no clear D gene. Germline V lookup: CDR1 DFQATT, CDR2 SNEGSKA (reference sequence). CDR3 length equals 15 residues. The CDR3 region has the DNA TGCAGTGCTAGAGATTCGCTGAAGGGTCCCCACGAGCAGTGCTTC. Its protein is CSARDSLKGPHEQCF.

The count of this clonotype is one. A single base separates this from a much larger clone, so it may be a read error. This sequence joins TRBV7-9 and TRBJ2-7; D might be TRBD2 (6 bases). Germline CDR1 SEHNR, CDR2 FQNEAQ (reference sequence). CDR3 size: 12 residues. The V and J ends lost 8 bases and 7 bases respectively, with 15 bases between them. DNA of the CDR3: TGTGCCAGCGGCCCCCCTGGGGGGGAGCAGTACTTC. Amino acid sequence: CASGPPGGEQYF.

This chain connects TRBV9 to TRBJ1-1; D gene uncertain. The CDR3 covers 14 residues. CDR1 is SGDLS, CDR2 YYNGEE, per germline. Trimming left V 0 bases short and J 7 bases short, with 13 bases between. CDR3 DNA sequence: TGTGCCAGCAGCGTAGGATTGGGGAGCATTGAAGCTTTCTTT. Amino acid sequence: CASSVGLGSIEAFF.

This clonotype showed up just a few times. The chain uses TRBV4-1 and TRBJ2-2, with D possibly TRBD2 on 5 matching bases. Germline V gene sequence: CDR1 MGHRA, CDR2 YSYEKL. Trimming removed 3 bases from V and 9 bases from J, with 11 bases in between. CDR3 length: 13 residues. The CDR3: CASSHRGSRELFF. The CDR3 coding sequence is TGCGCCAGCAGCCATAGAGGGAGCAGGGAGCTGTTTTTT.

The rearrangement links TRBV10-3 to TRBJ2-5; TRBD2 aligns across 9 bases. Germline values: CDR1 ENHRY, CDR2 SYGVKD. The ends lost 2 bases at V and 4 bases at J; junction bases unmatched: 8. The CDR3 totals 16 residues. This CDR3 reads CAISEPAGGTGETQYF. Here the CDR3 DNA reads TGTGCCATCAGTGAGCCGGCGGGAGGGACCGGAGAGACCCAGTACTTC.

This clonotype was seen a handful of times. The chain uses TRBV27 and TRBJ2-7; 9 nucleotides line up with TRBD1. The CDR3 covers 14 residues. The germline gives CDR1 MNHEY, CDR2 SMNVEV (reference sequence). The J segment lost 7 bases and the V segment lost 1 base, leaving 5 bases of the junction unmatched. The CDR3 region is CASSLLGTGREQYF. For the CDR3, the DNA is TGTGCCAGCAGTTTATTGGGGACAGGGAGGGAGCAGTACTTC.

This clonotype has a handful of counts. The V and J genes are TRBV7-8 and TRBJ1-2; a weak D match, TRBD1 (5 bases). Per the germline V gene, CDR1 is SGHVS and CDR2 is FQNEAQ. V gave up 2 bases and J gave up 4 bases, with 14 bases separating them. There are 15 residues in the CDR3. The CDR3 protein is CASSLRTTTLYGYTF. In DNA, the CDR3 is TGTGCCAGCAGCTTACGGACAACGACACTCTATGGCTACACCTTC.

This chain joins TRBV19 and TRBJ2-1; weak D call: TRBD1 (6 bases). Germline CDR1 LNHDA, CDR2 SQIVND (reference sequence). The V end lost 3 bases, the J end lost 6 bases, and 15 bases lay between the germline ends. The CDR3 sequence is 15 residues long. The CDR3 region is CASSIGTKGFNEQFF. CDR3 coding DNA: TGTGCCAGTAGTATCGGGACAAAGGGTTTCAATGAGCAGTTCTTC.

The chain combines TRBV12-3 or TRBV12-4 with TRBJ2-2, with D unresolved. Between the trimmed V and J ends, which lost 5 bases and 6 bases, there was a span of 13 bases. The CDR3 is 14 amino acids. DNA of the CDR3: TGTGCCAGCAGTAACCCGATAATAGCCGGGGAGCTGTTTTTT. As protein: CASSNPIIAGELFF.

V usage is TRBV12-5 and J usage is TRBJ1-2; no definite D call. The germline V gene has CDR1 LGHNT and CDR2 FRNRAP. The V and J ends lost 1 base and 4 bases respectively, with 7 bases between them. This CDR3 region has 13 residues. The CDR3 sequence: CASGLGQTYGYTF. CDR3 nucleotides: TGTGCTAGTGGTTTGGGGCAAACCTATGGCTACACCTTC.

In its sample, this clonotype was seen many times. J is TRBJ2-7 and V is TRBV7-9; the D is unclear. The germline V gene encodes CDR1 SEHNR and CDR2 FQNEAQ (reference sequence). V was shortened by 7 bases and J by 5 bases, with 18 bases between the two germline ends. This CDR3 comprises 14 residues. CDR3 protein: CASTGTAWSNEQYF. The CDR3 nucleotides read TGTGCCAGCACCGGAACTGCCTGGTCCAACGAGCAGTACTTC. Filled out from reference TRBV7-9 and TRBJ2-7, the complete variable domain reads DTGVSQNPRHKITKRGQNVTFRCDPISEHNRLYWYRQTLGQGPEFLTYFQNEAQLEKSRLLSDRFSAERPKGSFSTLEIQRTEQGDSAMYLCASTGTAWSNEQYFGPGTRLTVT.

This chain uses TRBV6-1 with TRBJ2-2; D is possibly TRBD1 or TRBD2 (5 bases each). This CDR3 region has 18 residues. V was pared by 0 bases and J by 4 bases, with 18 bases between. CDR1 and CDR2 (germline): MNHNS, SASEGT. The CDR3: CASSEAPGLTLGTGELFF. The CDR3 region has the DNA TGTGCCAGCAGTGAAGCTCCGGGGCTTACTCTAGGCACCGGGGAGCTGTTTTTT.

The chain uses TRBV7-2 and TRBJ2-1; tentative D call: TRBD2 (6 bases). This CDR3 is built from 14 residues. The V gene lost 8 bases and the J gene lost 8 bases, with 19 bases spanning the gap. Germline CDR1 reads SGHTA; CDR2 reads FQGNSA. Here the CDR3 reads CASDGGLGLHEQFF. CDR3 bases: TGTGCCAGCGACGGTGGGCTGGGACTGCATGAGCAGTTCTTC.

This clonotype occurred many times. The chain has TRBV5-1 and TRBJ1-1; TRBD1 aligns across 10 bases. The germline gives CDR1 SGHRS, CDR2 YFSETQ. With 1 base clipped from V and 2 bases from J, the junction kept 5 bases outside the gene matches. There are 16 residues in the CDR3. The CDR3 nucleotides are TGCGCCAGCAGCTTGTACGGACAGGGGGACAACACTGAAGCTTTCTTT. Its protein product is CASSLYGQGDNTEAFF.

This clonotype was counted between two and nine times. A read error may account for a junction end that differs from germline. The V and J genes are TRBV6-6 and TRBJ2-3; possible D gene TRBD2, 6 bases. CDR3 length: 13 amino acids. The germline V gene has CDR1 MNHNY and CDR2 SVGAGI (reference sequence). The DNA for the CDR3 is TGTGCCAGCGGTTACTTCCGGGAGGATACGCAGTATTTT. Translated, it gives CASGYFREDTQYF.

In this sample, this clonotype turned up a few times. J is TRBJ1-2 and V is TRBV25-1; D uncertain. V lost 5 bases, J lost 1 base, and 8 bases lay in between. This CDR3 spans 13 amino acids. The germline gives CDR1 MGHDK, CDR2 SYGVNS. CDR3 sequence reads: CASSLQNNYGYTF. CDR3 DNA sequence: TGTGCCAGCAGTCTCCAGAATAACTATGGCTACACCTTC.

This clonotype was seen more than once but under ten times. The chain joins TRBV18 to TRBJ2-3; TRBD1 matches 8 bases. J lost 3 bases, V lost 4 bases, and 9 bases had no gene match. Germline CDR1 and CDR2: KGHSH and LQKENI. This CDR3 is built from 16 residues. CDR3 protein: CASSREDRATTDTQYF. CDR3 sequence (DNA): TGTGCCAGCTCACGGGAGGACAGGGCCACTACAGATACGCAGTATTTT.

This clonotype was recorded at least ten times. This rearrangement joins TRBV25-1 to TRBJ1-6; D is unresolved. Trimming took off 3 bases at V and 7 bases at J, with 10 bases between the two ends. The CDR3 extends over 14 amino acids. Per germline, CDR1 MGHDK and CDR2 SYGVNS. The CDR3 nucleotides are TGTGCCAGCAGTGACCCCGGGATCAATTCACCCCTCCACTTT. Encoded protein: CASSDPGINSPLHF.

This sequence joins TRBV5-6 and TRBJ2-7; 13 positions agree with TRBD2. The J segment lost 2 bases and the V segment lost 4 bases, leaving 6 bases of the junction unmatched. The V gene's germline CDR1 is SGHDT and CDR2 YYEEEE. The CDR3 spans 16 residues. This chain's CDR3 is CASSGMGLAGTYEQYF. Written as DNA, the CDR3 is TGTGCCAGCAGCGGAATGGGACTAGCGGGGACCTACGAGCAGTACTTC. The whole variable domain, remainder taken from reference TRBV5-6 and TRBJ2-7, is DAGVTQSPTHLIKTRGQQVTLRCSPKSGHDTVSWYQQALGQGPQFIFQYYEEEERQRGNFPDRFSGHQFPNYSSELNVNALLLGDSALYLCASSGMGLAGTYEQYFGPGTRLTVT.